Listed below are T cell receptor beta chains from one sample, sequenced in a study of response to subunit inactivated influenza vaccine. TCRdb re-analysed the RT-PCR reads in MiXCR, keeping a single row per CDR3 protein. The sample has about 780,000 distinct CDR3 sequences; about a fifth are singletons. The starting material was PBMCs from blood, obtained about 5 days after vaccination. The receptors come from a man between 50 and 59 years old who received an inactivated influenza vaccine. CDR3s include the opening cysteine and the closing phenylalanine or tryptophan. A D gene is named only where the DNA matches it firmly. Not all rows give a size; the values are once, few, many and, for expanded clones, a class.

j_call clone_size d_call v_call cdr3_aa cdr3_nt
TRBJ2-7 many NA TRBV20-1 CSARGGVSSTPSYEQYF TGCAGTGCTAGGGGGGGCGTTAGCAGCACACCCTCCTACGAGCAGTACTTC
TRBJ2-4 few NA TRBV5-1 CASSQRESTGENIQYF TGCGCCAGCAGCCAGAGGGAGTCCACCGGGGAAAACATTCAGTACTTC
TRBJ2-1 once NA TRBV28 CASSGSGVPYNEQFF TGTGCCAGCAGCGGTTCAGGTGTACCCTACAATGAGCAGTTCTTC
TRBJ2-7 NA NA TRBV24-1 CATSDADLDEQYF TGTGCCACCAGTGATGCGGACCTGGACGAGCAGTACTTC
TRBJ2-7 NA NA TRBV6-6 CASTRGGTYEQYF TGTGCCAGCACCCGAGGGGGGACCTACGAGCAGTACTTC
TRBJ1-3 NA NA TRBV7-2 CASSPRASGNTIYF TGTGCCAGCAGCCCCAGGGCCTCTGGAAACACCATATATTTT
TRBJ1-2 few NA TRBV4-2 CASSQDMGKSTTQGTF TGTGCCAGCAGCCAAGATATGGGAAAGTCAACTACTCAGGGGACCTTC
TRBJ2-3 NA TRBD2 TRBV10-2 CASSDGGGAMDTQYF TGCGCCAGCAGTGACGGCGGGGGGGCCATGGATACGCAGTATTTT
TRBJ2-7 few TRBD1 TRBV5-1 CASSSGTGAHEQYF TGCGCCAGCAGCTCGGGGACAGGGGCCCACGAGCAGTACTTC
TRBJ2-1 NA TRBD2 TRBV25-1 CASSDVRGGYNEQFF TGTGCCAGCAGTGATGTGCGGGGGGGATACAATGAGCAGTTCTTC
TRBJ2-1 few TRBD2 TRBV4-2 CASSQDNPAGAAYNEQFF TGTGCCAGCAGCCAAGATAACCCAGCGGGGGCCGCATACAATGAGCAGTTCTTC
TRBJ2-3 NA NA TRBV10-2 CASSVEGWDTQYF TGCGCCAGCAGTGTGGAGGGATGGGATACGCAGTATTTT
TRBJ2-1 many TRBD2 TRBV2 CASRGLVVNNEQFF TGTGCCAGCAGGGGACTAGTCGTAAACAATGAGCAGTTCTTC
TRBJ2-2 NA TRBD2 TRBV15 CATSWGLAGVDGELFF TGTGCCACCAGCTGGGGACTAGCGGGAGTTGACGGGGAGCTGTTTTTT
TRBJ1-5 NA NA TRBV5-6 CASSLGGMSNQPQHF TGTGCCAGCAGCTTGGGCGGGATGAGCAATCAGCCCCAGCATTTT
TRBJ2-2 once TRBD2 TRBV7-9 CASSPGLAGGTGELFF TGTGCCAGCAGCCCCGGACTAGCGGGAGGCACCGGGGAGCTGTTTTTT
TRBJ2-1 few NA TRBV20-1 CSVWEGSYNEQFF TGCAGTGTGTGGGAAGGCTCATACAATGAGCAGTTCTTC
TRBJ2-2 NA NA TRBV6-5 CASSYSVPVTGELFF TGTGCCAGCAGTTACTCGGTGCCCGTCACCGGGGAGCTGTTTTTT
TRBJ2-7 NA TRBD1 TRBV10-3 CAISTVPGTGSSYEQYF TGTGCCATCAGTACCGTCCCCGGGACAGGAAGCTCCTACGAGCAGTACTTC
TRBJ1-2 many NA TRBV12-3/TRBV12-4 CASSLVGLGYTF TGTGCCAGCAGTTTAGTTGGGTTGGGCTACACCTTC
TRBJ2-7 NA NA TRBV6-1 CASSHDSNYEQYF TGTGCCAGCAGCCACGACAGCAACTACGAGCAGTACTTC
TRBJ1-5 NA NA TRBV12-3/TRBV12-4 CASSSRGSQPQHF TGTGCCAGCAGTTCCCGGGGAAGCCAGCCCCAGCATTTT
TRBJ1-2 NA NA TRBV6-5 CASSYDVGGGGNYGYTF TGTGCCAGCAGTTACGATGTCGGGGGAGGGGGAAACTATGGCTACACCTTC
TRBJ1-1 NA NA TRBV20-1 CSARDLTARLNTEAFF TGCAGTGCTAGAGACTTGACAGCAAGATTGAACACTGAAGCTTTCTTT